These 2 T cell receptor beta chains share one sample of origin, sequenced in a study of identical twins. Via MiXCR, TCRdb re-called the 5' RACE reads, giving one row per CDR3 protein. The table has 450,000 or so distinct CDR3 sequences, 20% to 25% seen once. These data were also filed under a second study, of T cells expressing NK-cell markers.

Sample: CD4+ T cells sorted from blood. The source of these receptors is a woman under 30 in good health.

This clonotype has ten or more counts. The chain couples TRBV3-1 to TRBJ1-5, with D maybe TRBD1 (6 bases). The germline CDR1 and CDR2 sequences are LGHDT and YNNKEL (reference sequence). The CDR3 has 13 amino acids. Deletions cut 1 base from V and 9 bases from J, with 10 bases between. The CDR3 reads CASSQVRGGPQHF. In DNA, the CDR3 is TGTGCCAGCAGCCAAGTCAGGGGCGGGCCCCAGCATTTT.

The sample holds many counts of this clonotype. The rearrangement uses TRBV5-1 and TRBJ2-1; 8 positions match TRBD2. CDR1 is SGHRS and CDR2 is YFSETQ in the germline V gene. This CDR3 has 16 residues. The V segment lost 1 base and the J segment 6 bases; nucleotides outside the gene matches: 9. In DNA, the CDR3 is TGCGCCAGCAGCTTGCAAGCCGCGCTAGCGGGCAATGAGCAGTTCTTC. It codes for CASSLQAALAGNEQFF.